This is a list of T cell receptor beta chains from one sample in a study of neurological immune-mediated disorders. MiXCR, applied by TCRdb to the 5' RACE reads, yields one record per CDR3 protein. Altogether under 100,000 distinct CDR3 sequences are present, under 4.5% being singletons, with the ten largest covering approximately 5.4%. Sequences were obtained from PBMCs. These receptors all stem from a woman aged 60-70 years with multiple sclerosis. Each CDR3 is given with its conserved first and last residue. The order of the fields is D gene, J gene, V gene, CDR3 protein. The D gene is left open where the match is weak.

D gene: TRBD1
J gene: TRBJ2-5
V gene: TRBV7-9
CDR3 protein: CASSRDRDVETQYF

D gene: .
J gene: TRBJ1-1
V gene: TRBV6-6
CDR3 protein: CASTMTTNTEAFF

D gene: .
J gene: TRBJ2-3
V gene: TRBV7-6
CDR3 protein: CASSFSTDTQYF

D gene: TRBD1
J gene: TRBJ2-7
V gene: TRBV7-8
CDR3 protein: CASSRSGGQGRSTYEQYF

D gene: .
J gene: TRBJ2-7
V gene: TRBV6-5
CDR3 protein: CASKEGPYEQYF

D gene: .
J gene: TRBJ1-2
V gene: TRBV3-1
CDR3 protein: CASSQGPLGWIF

D gene: TRBD1
J gene: TRBJ1-4
V gene: TRBV5-1
CDR3 protein: CASSPTGVHEKLFF

D gene: .
J gene: TRBJ2-7
V gene: TRBV20-1
CDR3 protein: CSARDFSSDYEQYF

D gene: .
J gene: TRBJ1-1
V gene: TRBV6-5
CDR3 protein: CASSPTENTEAFF

D gene: TRBD2
J gene: TRBJ2-7
V gene: TRBV4-1
CDR3 protein: CASSRNPGLDVYEQYF

D gene: TRBD2
J gene: TRBJ2-3
V gene: TRBV7-2
CDR3 protein: CASSSSGAGSTDTQYF

D gene: .
J gene: TRBJ1-4
V gene: TRBV7-2
CDR3 protein: CASSFGQFNEKLFF

D gene: TRBD1
J gene: TRBJ1-5
V gene: TRBV29-1
CDR3 protein: CSVAMGQGYQPQHF

D gene: .
J gene: TRBJ2-1
V gene: TRBV5-1
CDR3 protein: CASSLASQYNEQFF

D gene: .
J gene: TRBJ2-1
V gene: TRBV28
CDR3 protein: CASSRGGAGDEQFF

D gene: .
J gene: TRBJ2-7
V gene: TRBV29-1
CDR3 protein: CSAGRTAYEQYF

D gene: .
J gene: TRBJ2-1
V gene: TRBV27
CDR3 protein: CASSLAGRFDNEQFF

D gene: .
J gene: TRBJ1-5
V gene: TRBV5-1
CDR3 protein: CASSLDGIGTQHF

D gene: TRBD2
J gene: TRBJ2-2
V gene: TRBV9
CDR3 protein: CASSGTSGANTGELFF

D gene: .
J gene: TRBJ1-1
V gene: TRBV6-5
CDR3 protein: CASSLRGHLMNTEAFF

D gene: .
J gene: TRBJ1-6
V gene: TRBV19
CDR3 protein: CASGWSSYNSPLHF

D gene: TRBD2
J gene: TRBJ2-7
V gene: TRBV7-2
CDR3 protein: CASSLDGGAYEQYF

D gene: TRBD1
J gene: TRBJ1-6
V gene: TRBV28
CDR3 protein: CASSSGTGDNSPLHF

D gene: .
J gene: TRBJ2-7
V gene: TRBV14
CDR3 protein: CASSHGGSYEQYF

D gene: .
J gene: TRBJ2-6
V gene: TRBV28
CDR3 protein: CASSWAGFSSGANVLTF

D gene: TRBD1
J gene: TRBJ1-4
V gene: TRBV5-1
CDR3 protein: CASSLFGTANEKLFF

D gene: .
J gene: TRBJ2-1
V gene: TRBV20-1
CDR3 protein: CSALWGDNEQFF

D gene: .
J gene: TRBJ2-2
V gene: TRBV29-1
CDR3 protein: CSVEGPRGGELFF

D gene: TRBD2
J gene: TRBJ2-5
V gene: TRBV7-2
CDR3 protein: CASSLAPRGGGETQYF

D gene: TRBD1
J gene: TRBJ2-7
V gene: TRBV5-1
CDR3 protein: CASSKGDSAEQYF